Listed here is a single T cell receptor beta chain. CDR1 KGHSH and CDR2 LQKENI come from the germline V gene. The CDR3 is 17 amino acids. Trimming took 0 bases from V and 0 from J, leaving 12 bases between them. The authors' processing: Reference gene primer amplification gave nucleated cell count estimates. This table comes from immunoSEQ multiplex PCR, and its TCRdb copy is limited to in-frame clones, with some not included. V and J calls and clone size are those listed in that table; D and trimming were worked out from the DNA. The sample holds about 230,000 clones, roughly 85% seen once. The data were obtained in a study of blood T cell repertoires in COVID-19. Those enrolled in Seattle joined during active infection and were followed longitudinally afterward.

Sequencing used peripheral blood. This clonotype was obtained from a man aged 45-65 years with COVID-19, enrolled during active disease. The chain joins TRBV18 to TRBJ2-1; D unresolved. The CDR3 region is CASSPPSRPSSYNEQFF. The CDR3 coding sequence is TGTGCCAGCTCACCACCGTCCAGGCCGAGCTCCTACAATGAGCAGTTCTTC.